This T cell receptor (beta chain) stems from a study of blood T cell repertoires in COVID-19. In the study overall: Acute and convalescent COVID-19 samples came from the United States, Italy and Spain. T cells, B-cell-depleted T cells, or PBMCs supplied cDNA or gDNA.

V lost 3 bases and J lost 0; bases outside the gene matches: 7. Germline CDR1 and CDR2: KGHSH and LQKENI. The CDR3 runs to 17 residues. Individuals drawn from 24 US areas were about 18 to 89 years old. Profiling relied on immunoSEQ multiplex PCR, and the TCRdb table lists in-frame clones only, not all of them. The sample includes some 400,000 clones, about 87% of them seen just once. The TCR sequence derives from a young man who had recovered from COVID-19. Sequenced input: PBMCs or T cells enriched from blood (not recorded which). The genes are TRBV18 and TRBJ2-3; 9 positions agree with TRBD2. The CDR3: CASSPFLTSGSTDTQYF. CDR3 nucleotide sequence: TGTGCCAGCTCACCCTTTTTGACTAGCGGCAGCACAGATACGCAGTATTTT.